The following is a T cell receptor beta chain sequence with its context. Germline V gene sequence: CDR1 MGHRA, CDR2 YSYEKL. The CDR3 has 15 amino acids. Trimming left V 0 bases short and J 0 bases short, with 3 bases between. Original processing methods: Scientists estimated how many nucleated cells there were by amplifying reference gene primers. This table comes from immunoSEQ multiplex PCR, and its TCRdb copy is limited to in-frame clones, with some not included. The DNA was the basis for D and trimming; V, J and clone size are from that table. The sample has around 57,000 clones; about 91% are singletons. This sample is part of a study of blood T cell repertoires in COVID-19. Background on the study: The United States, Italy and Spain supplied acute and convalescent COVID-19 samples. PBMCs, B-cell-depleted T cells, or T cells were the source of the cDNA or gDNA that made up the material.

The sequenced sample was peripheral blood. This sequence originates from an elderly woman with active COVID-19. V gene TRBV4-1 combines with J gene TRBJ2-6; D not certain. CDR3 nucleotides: TGCGCCAGCAGCCAAGAGGCCTCTGGGGCCAACGTCCTGACTTTC. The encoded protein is CASSQEASGANVLTF.